These 13 T cell receptor beta chains were sequenced from one sample in a study of T cell repertoires in cytomegalovirus infection. TCRdb independently ran MiXCR on the reads; one entry per CDR3 protein. The table has about 830,000 distinct CDR3 sequences, less than 35% seen once. These receptors have no known antigen. This material consisted of cultured CD8+ T cells from PBMCs, taken from culture after CMV antigen stimulation. The receptors derive from a human donor in good health (CMV status not recorded). Some clones in this sample may be carry-over from other donors' samples.

The chain carries TRBV20-1 and TRBJ2-5; D is perhaps TRBD1 or TRBD2 (5 bases each). V was clipped by 5 bases and J by 2 bases, with 21 bases between them. CDR1 DFQATT and CDR2 SNEGSKA come from the germline V gene (reference sequence). This CDR3 has 16 amino acids. The CDR3 here is CSACNEGFEIQETQYF. The CDR3 DNA is TGCAGTGCTTGTAACGAGGGGTTTGAGATACAAGAGACCCAGTACTTC.

This chain connects TRBV27 to TRBJ1-4; a possible D gene is TRBD1 (5 bases). Germline lookup yields CDR1 MNHEY and CDR2 SMNVEV (reference sequence). The CDR3 extends over 14 amino acids. Trimming shortened V by 8 bases and J by 5 bases, and 15 bases separated the two germline ends. The CDR3 DNA sequence: TGTGCCAGCCGCTTGGGGGGAGTCAATGAAAAACTGTTTTTT. Protein product: CASRLGGVNEKLFF.

J is TRBJ2-2 and V is TRBV5-6; TRBD1 is a possible D gene (6 bases). The CDR3 runs to 18 residues. The germline gives CDR1 SGHDT, CDR2 YYEEEE. Trimming left V 4 bases short and J 2 bases short, with 21 bases between. CDR3 in amino acids: CASSLNQGTTQNTGELFF. CDR3 sequence (DNA): TGTGCCAGCAGCCTTAATCAGGGGACCACTCAAAACACCGGGGAGCTGTTTTTT.

This clonotype has ten or more counts. The rearrangement links TRBV7-6 to TRBJ2-1; 7 bases fit TRBD1. The CDR3 sequence is 19 residues long. The ends lost 5 bases at V and 8 bases at J; junction bases unmatched: 24. CDR1 and CDR2 (germline): SGHVS, FNYEAQ. The CDR3 DNA reads TGTGCCAGCAGCCCCTCCCTCCCGGGATACAGGGGATCGCTACATGAGCAGTTCTTC. Translation: CASSPSLPGYRGSLHEQFF.

V is TRBV4-1 and J is TRBJ1-3; no definite D call. CDR3 length: 13 amino acids. Per germline, CDR1 MGHRA and CDR2 YSYEKL. Trimming shortened V by 0 bases and J by 8 bases, and 8 bases separated the two germline ends. CDR3 bases: TGCGCCAGCAGCCAAGATTCATGGGACACCATATATTTT. Its protein product is CASSQDSWDTIYF.

V and J are TRBV25-1 and TRBJ2-6; D is unclear. The CDR3 covers 15 residues. V gave up 1 base and J gave up 4 bases, with 8 bases separating them. Germline values: CDR1 MGHDK, CDR2 SYGVNS. The CDR3 reads CASSEFWFGANVLTF. CDR3 nucleotides: TGTGCCAGCAGTGAATTTTGGTTCGGGGCCAACGTCCTGACTTTC.

This clonotype was observed a few times. This chain connects TRBV2 to TRBJ1-1, with TRBD1 matching over 7 bases. The germline CDR1 and CDR2 sequences are SNHLY and FYNNEI. V gave up 6 bases and J gave up 5 bases; unmatched junction bases: 15. This CDR3 has 16 amino acids. Here the CDR3 DNA reads TGTGCCAGCAGGGATACAGGGGAGGCGCGAGGGACTGAAGCTTTCTTT. Its protein product is CASRDTGEARGTEAFF.

The chain links TRBV7-9 to TRBJ2-5; weak D call: TRBD1 (6 bases). The ends were cut back, 7 bases at V and 2 bases at J, with 17 bases in the middle. The CDR3 sequence is 15 residues long. Germline CDR1 is SEHNR and CDR2 is FQNEAQ (reference sequence). In DNA form, the CDR3 reads TGTGCCAGCACCGACCTCCCGACAGGACAAGAGACCCAGTACTTC. Translated: CASTDLPTGQETQYF.

This chain connects TRBV18 to TRBJ1-1, with no clear D. V was pared by 2 bases and J by 3 bases, with 7 bases between. The germline V gene encodes CDR1 KGHSH and CDR2 LQKENI. The length of the CDR3 is 13 residues. The CDR3 loop is CASSPEVHTEAFF. CDR3 coding DNA: TGTGCCAGCTCACCAGAGGTACACACTGAAGCTTTCTTT.

In this sample, this clonotype turned up once. This chain joins TRBV7-3 and TRBJ2-2; D gene ambiguous. The V gene's germline CDR1 is SGHTA and CDR2 FQGTGA. V dropped 8 bases and J dropped 4 bases, with 14 bases sitting between them. The CDR3 runs to 14 residues. This chain's CDR3 is CASGRAMGTGELFF. The CDR3 DNA follows: TGTGCCAGCGGAAGGGCGATGGGCACCGGGGAGCTGTTTTTT.

There are a few counts of this clonotype. CDR3 amino acids: CASSVAINTEAFF. The CDR3 DNA reads TGTGCCAGCAGCGTAGCTATTAACACTGAAGCTTTCTTT. V usage is TRBV9 and J usage is TRBJ1-1; unclear D gene. Germline CDR1 SGDLS, CDR2 YYNGEE. CDR3 length: 13 amino acids. V was clipped by 0 bases and J by 2 bases, with 5 bases between them.

CDR3 loop: CASGLVLAEQFF. The CDR3, as DNA: TGTGCTAGTGGTTTGGTACTAGCTGAGCAGTTCTTC. The chain employs TRBV12-5 and TRBJ2-1; D perhaps matches TRBD2 (6 bases). V was cut by 0 bases and J by 9 bases, with 6 bases left in between. The germline V gene has CDR1 LGHNT and CDR2 FRNRAP. The CDR3 has 12 amino acids.

This clonotype was picked up a small number of times. The CDR3 loop is CASRAWGNTEAFF. The DNA of the CDR3 is TGTGCCAGCAGGGCATGGGGGAACACTGAAGCTTTCTTT. The chain links TRBV6-5 to TRBJ1-1, with D unclear. The CDR3 sequence is 13 residues long. Germline CDR1 and CDR2: MNHEY and SVGAGI. V was trimmed by 6 bases and J by 1 base, leaving 9 bases between them.